This T cell receptor (beta chain) appears in the sequencing data of a study of OX40 agonist ivuxolimab in advanced cancers. About the research overall: Ivuxolimab, an antibody that agonizes OX40 (CD134), was administered to the patients. Partial responses occurred in three patients (one hepatocellular carcinoma, two cutaneous melanoma).

The CDR3 is 17 amino acids. CDR1 is WNHNN, CDR2 SYGVQD, per germline (reference sequence). V lost 5 bases to trimming and J lost 3 bases; unmatched junction nucleotides: 12. Some clones are missing from TCRdb's copy, which holds only in-frame ones; the method was immunoSEQ multiplex PCR. Here the sample spans just over 15,000 clones, around two thirds being singletons. Sequencing used CD4+ or CD8+ T cells sorted from blood, obtained in a trial of the OX40 agonist ivuxolimab. This TCR came from an adult with an advanced solid tumor such as melanoma, head and neck, liver or kidney cancer. V is TRBV10-1 and J is TRBJ2-3; 9 bases map to TRBD2. CDR3 amino acids: CASSRTSLAGLTDTQYF. CDR3 DNA: TGCGCCAGCAGTCGAACCTCACTAGCGGGTCTGACAGATACGCAGTATTTT.